These T cell receptor beta chains were read from a single sample in a study of cytomegalovirus exposure and HLA in healthy donors. Only in-frame clones appear in the TCRdb table, and some are missing; sequencing was by immunoSEQ multiplex PCR. The sample includes about 140,000 clones, 66% seen only once; the top ten take 1.5% to 2%. Input material: PBMCs. The receptors come from a human donor in good health. Each CDR3 is given with its conserved first and last residue. Fields, in order: D gene, V gene, J gene, clone size, CDR3 protein, CDR3 DNA. A D gene is named only where the DNA matches it firmly. Rows may omit the clone size; those that give it use once, few, many or a size class.

>.|TRBV28|TRBJ2-7|.
CASFPALRGSYEQYF
TGTGCCAGCTTTCCCGCCCTACGGGGTTCCTACGAGCAGTACTTC
>.|TRBV4-1|TRBJ2-6|.
CASSQALTGANVLTF
TGCGCCAGCAGCCAAGCACTTACTGGGGCCAACGTCCTGACTTTC
>TRBD2|TRBV19|TRBJ2-3|.
CASSKAGDRSTDTQYF
TGTGCCAGTAGTAAAGCGGGGGACCGAAGCACAGATACGCAGTATTTT
>.|TRBV9|TRBJ2-3|once
CASSVALAGNTQYF
TGTGCCAGCAGCGTAGCGCTAGCCGGAAATACGCAGTATTTT
>TRBD1|TRBV7-9|TRBJ2-1|.
CASGQGRYNEQFF
TGTGCCAGTGGACAGGGGCGGTACAATGAGCAGTTCTTC
>TRBD1|TRBV5-1|TRBJ1-5|.
CASSLGQGEGPQHF
TGCGCCAGCAGCTTGGGACAGGGCGAGGGGCCCCAGCATTTT
>.|TRBV7-3|TRBJ2-3|.
CASSSDRTGTQYF
TGTGCCAGCAGCTCCGACCGCACGGGGACGCAGTATTTT
>.|TRBV7-2|TRBJ2-2|.
CASSLGLAGELFF
TGTGCCAGCAGCTTAGGACTAGCCGGGGAGCTGTTTTTT
>TRBD1|TRBV9|TRBJ2-7|.
CASSDGQGHYEQYF
TGTGCCAGCAGCGACGGACAGGGACACTACGAGCAGTACTTC
>TRBD2|TRBV19|TRBJ2-7|.
CASSIVGGSSYEQYF
TGTGCCAGTAGTATTGTTGGCGGGAGCTCTTACGAGCAGTACTTC
>.|TRBV7-2|TRBJ1-2|.
CASSSSGGSYGYTF
TGTGCCAGCAGCTCCTCGGGGGGCTCCTATGGCTACACCTTC
>.|TRBV19|TRBJ2-7|.
CASRGRENYEQYF
TGTGCCAGCCGGGGACGGGAGAACTACGAGCAGTACTTC
>.|TRBV5-5|TRBJ2-7|.
CASSLGGQGLIPNAYEQYF
TGTGCCAGCAGCTTGGGGGGCCAGGGGCTAATCCCTAACGCATACGAGCAGTACTTC
>TRBD2|TRBV9|TRBJ2-1|.
CASKGTSGRDEQFF
TGTGCCTCAAAAGGGACTAGCGGGAGGGATGAGCAGTTCTTC
>.|TRBV21-1|TRBJ1-1|.
CASSKLPTDTNTEAFF
TGTGCCAGCAGCAAATTGCCGACAGACACGAACACTGAAGCTTTCTTT
>.|TRBV5-4|TRBJ1-3|.
CASSLSRGGQTGNTIYF
TGTGCCAGCAGCTTATCCCGGGGGGGGCAAACCGGAAACACCATATATTTT
>TRBD1|TRBV10-1|TRBJ2-1|.
CASSPSGQGGGEQFF
TGCGCCAGCAGTCCGTCGGGACAGGGGGGTGGTGAGCAGTTCTTC
>.|TRBV6-5|TRBJ1-2|.
CASSYSRGTNYGYTF
TGTGCCAGCAGTTACTCGCGGGGGACTAACTATGGCTACACCTTC
>TRBD2|TRBV11-2|TRBJ2-7|.
CASSLGTGGSYEQYF
TGTGCCAGCAGCTTAGGGACGGGAGGATCCTACGAGCAGTACTTC
>.|TRBV19|TRBJ1-1|few
CASSIRPRWSNTEAFF
TGTGCCAGTAGTATACGACCTAGGTGGTCGAACACTGAAGCTTTCTTT
>TRBD2|TRBV4-1|TRBJ2-7|.
CASSRLAGSYEQYF
TGCGCCAGCAGCCGACTAGCGGGCTCCTACGAGCAGTACTTC
>TRBD1|TRBV7-2|TRBJ2-7|.
CASSPGQSVYEQYF
TGTGCCAGCAGCCCGGGACAGTCCGTGTACGAGCAGTACTTC
>TRBD1|TRBV4-1|TRBJ2-7|.
CASSPRTGEQYF
TGCGCCAGCAGCCCGCGGACAGGCGAGCAGTACTTC